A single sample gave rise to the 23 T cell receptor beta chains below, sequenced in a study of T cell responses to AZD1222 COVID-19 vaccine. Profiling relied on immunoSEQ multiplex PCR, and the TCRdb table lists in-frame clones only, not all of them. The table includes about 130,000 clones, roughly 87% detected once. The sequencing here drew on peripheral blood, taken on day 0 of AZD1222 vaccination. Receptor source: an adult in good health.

CDR3 DNA: TGTGCCACCAGACCAAGTGGGGCCAACGTCCTGACTTTC. As protein: CATRPSGANVLTF. V and J are TRBV24-1 and TRBJ2-6; no clear D. V was trimmed by 7 bases and J by 3 bases, leaving 6 bases between them. The CDR3 spans 13 residues. The germline V gene has CDR1 KGHDR and CDR2 SFDVKD.

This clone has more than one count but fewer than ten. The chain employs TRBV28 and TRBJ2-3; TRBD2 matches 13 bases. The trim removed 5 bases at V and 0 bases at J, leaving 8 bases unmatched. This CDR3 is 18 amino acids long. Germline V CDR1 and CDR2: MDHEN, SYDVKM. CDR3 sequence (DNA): TGTGCCAGCAGTCCCCATTGGACTAGCGGGGGTAGCACAGATACGCAGTATTTT. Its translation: CASSPHWTSGGSTDTQYF.

CDR3 in amino acids: CASNSGSSSEQYF. Written as DNA, the CDR3 is TGTGCCAGCAACTCAGGGTCGTCTTCCGAGCAGTACTTC. The V gene is TRBV25-1, the J gene TRBJ2-7, with D possibly matching TRBD1 (5 bases). The CDR3 totals 13 residues. V shed 7 bases and J shed 6 bases, with 16 bases lying between them. Germline lookup yields CDR1 MGHDK and CDR2 SYGVNS.

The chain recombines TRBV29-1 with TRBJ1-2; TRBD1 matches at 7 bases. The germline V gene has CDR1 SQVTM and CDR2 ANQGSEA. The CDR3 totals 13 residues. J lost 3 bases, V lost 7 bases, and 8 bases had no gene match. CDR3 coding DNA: TGCAGCGCGTTAGGGGGGACAGACTATGGCTACACCTTC. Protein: CSALGGTDYGYTF.

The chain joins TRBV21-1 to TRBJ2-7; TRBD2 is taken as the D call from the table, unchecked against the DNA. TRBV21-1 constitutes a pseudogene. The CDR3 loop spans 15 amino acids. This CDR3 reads CASSKAEDSSYEQYF. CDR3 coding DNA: TGTGCCAGCAGCAAAGCGGAGGATAGCTCCTACGAGCAGTACTTC.

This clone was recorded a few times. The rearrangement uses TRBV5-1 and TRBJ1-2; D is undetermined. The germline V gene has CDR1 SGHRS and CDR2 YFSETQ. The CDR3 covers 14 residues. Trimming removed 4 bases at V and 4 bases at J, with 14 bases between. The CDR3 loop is CASSPSTGSYGYTF. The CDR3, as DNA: TGCGCCAGCAGCCCGAGTACCGGGAGCTATGGCTACACCTTC.

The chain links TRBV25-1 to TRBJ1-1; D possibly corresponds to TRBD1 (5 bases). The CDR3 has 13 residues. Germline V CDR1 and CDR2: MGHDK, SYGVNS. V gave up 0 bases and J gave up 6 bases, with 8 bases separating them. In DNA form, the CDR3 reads TGTGCCAGCAGTGAATATCAGGGAGCTGAAGCTTTCTTT. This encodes CASSEYQGAEAFF.

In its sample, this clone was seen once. The CDR3 DNA reads TGTGCCAGCAGCCCCCCCGGTCTCATGAACACTGAAGCTTTCTTT. This sequence encodes CASSPPGLMNTEAFF. The V and J genes are TRBV3-1 (or the pseudogene TRBV3-2) and TRBJ1-1, with D unresolved. Trimming stripped 4 bases from V and 0 bases from J, with 12 bases between. The CDR3 runs to 15 residues. Per germline, CDR1 LGHDT and CDR2 YNNKEL (reference sequence).

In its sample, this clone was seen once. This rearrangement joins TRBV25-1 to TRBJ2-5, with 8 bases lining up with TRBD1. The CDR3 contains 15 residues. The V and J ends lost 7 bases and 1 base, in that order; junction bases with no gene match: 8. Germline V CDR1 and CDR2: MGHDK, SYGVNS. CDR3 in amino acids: CASKSGGEGQETQYF. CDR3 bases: TGTGCCAGCAAGTCAGGGGGCGAAGGCCAAGAGACCCAGTACTTC.

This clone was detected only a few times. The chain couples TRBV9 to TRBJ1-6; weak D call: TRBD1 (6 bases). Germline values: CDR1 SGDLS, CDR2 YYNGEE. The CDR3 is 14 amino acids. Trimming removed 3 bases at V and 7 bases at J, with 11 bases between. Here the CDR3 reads CASSDTGWNSPLHF. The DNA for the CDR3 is TGTGCCAGCAGCGACACAGGGTGGAATTCACCCCTCCACTTT.

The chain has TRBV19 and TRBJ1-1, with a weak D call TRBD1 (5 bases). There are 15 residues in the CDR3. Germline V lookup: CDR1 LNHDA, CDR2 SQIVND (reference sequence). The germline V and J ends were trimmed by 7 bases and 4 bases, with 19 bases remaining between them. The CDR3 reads CASITWWVGGTEAFF. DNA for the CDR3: TGTGCCAGTATTACCTGGTGGGTGGGGGGCACTGAAGCTTTCTTT.

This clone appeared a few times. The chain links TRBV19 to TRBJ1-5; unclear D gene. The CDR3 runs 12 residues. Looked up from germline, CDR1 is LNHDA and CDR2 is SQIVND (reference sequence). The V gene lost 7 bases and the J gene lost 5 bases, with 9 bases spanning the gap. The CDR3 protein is CASTLEDQPQHF. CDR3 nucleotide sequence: TGTGCCAGTACATTGGAAGATCAGCCCCAGCATTTT. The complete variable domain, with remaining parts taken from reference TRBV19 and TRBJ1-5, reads DGGITQSPKYLFRKEGQNVTLSCEQNLNHDAMYWYRQDPGQGLRLIYYSQIVNDFQKGDIAEGYSVSREKKESFPLTVTSAQKNPTAFYLCASTLEDQPQHFGDGTRLSIL.

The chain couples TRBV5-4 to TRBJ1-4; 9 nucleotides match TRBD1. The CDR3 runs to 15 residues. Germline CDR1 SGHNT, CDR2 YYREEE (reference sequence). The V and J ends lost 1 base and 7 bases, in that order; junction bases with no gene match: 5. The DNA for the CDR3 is TGTGCCAGCAGCTTGTATACAGGGGGCCCTGAAAAACTGTTTTTT. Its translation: CASSLYTGGPEKLFF.

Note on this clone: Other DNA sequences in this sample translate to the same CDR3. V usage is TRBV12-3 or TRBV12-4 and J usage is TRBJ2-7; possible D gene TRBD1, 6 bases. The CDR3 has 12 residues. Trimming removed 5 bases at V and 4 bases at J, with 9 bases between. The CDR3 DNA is TGTGCCAGCAGTCTCCAGGGGTACGAGCAGTACTTC. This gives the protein CASSLQGYEQYF.

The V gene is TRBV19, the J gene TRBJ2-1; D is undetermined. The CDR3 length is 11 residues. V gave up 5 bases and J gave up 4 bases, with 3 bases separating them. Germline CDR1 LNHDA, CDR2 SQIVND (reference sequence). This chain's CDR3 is CASSSYNEQFF. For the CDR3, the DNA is TGTGCCAGTAGTTCGTACAATGAGCAGTTCTTC.

The CDR3 protein is CAWSRQGPQHF. CDR3 in DNA: TGTGCCTGGAGTCGGCAGGGTCCCCAGCATTTT. V usage is TRBV30 and J usage is TRBJ1-5, with a tentative D call TRBD1 (5 bases). V was cut by 2 bases and J by 10 bases, with 9 bases left in between. The CDR3 extends over 11 amino acids. CDR1 and CDR2 from the germline V gene are GTSNPN and SVGIG (reference sequence).

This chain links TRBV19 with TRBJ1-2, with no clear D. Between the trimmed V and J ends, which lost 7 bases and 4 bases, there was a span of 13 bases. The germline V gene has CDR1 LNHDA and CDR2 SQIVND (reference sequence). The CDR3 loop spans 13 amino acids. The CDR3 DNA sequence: TGTGCCAGTAACCGCGGACCCAGCTATGGCTACACCTTC. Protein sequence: CASNRGPSYGYTF.

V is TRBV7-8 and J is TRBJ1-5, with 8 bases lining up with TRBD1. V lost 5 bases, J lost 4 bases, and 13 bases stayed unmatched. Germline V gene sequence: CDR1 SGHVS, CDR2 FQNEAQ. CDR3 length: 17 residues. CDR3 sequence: CASSRGRGRGQNQPQHF. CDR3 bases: TGTGCCAGCAGCCGAGGGAGGGGCAGGGGGCAGAATCAGCCCCAGCATTTT.

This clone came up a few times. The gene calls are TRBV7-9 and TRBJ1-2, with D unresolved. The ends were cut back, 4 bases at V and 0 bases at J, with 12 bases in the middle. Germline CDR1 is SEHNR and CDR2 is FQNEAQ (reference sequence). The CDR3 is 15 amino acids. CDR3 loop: CASSSPTPPNYGYTF. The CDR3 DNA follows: TGTGCCAGCAGCTCCCCGACACCTCCTAACTATGGCTACACCTTC.

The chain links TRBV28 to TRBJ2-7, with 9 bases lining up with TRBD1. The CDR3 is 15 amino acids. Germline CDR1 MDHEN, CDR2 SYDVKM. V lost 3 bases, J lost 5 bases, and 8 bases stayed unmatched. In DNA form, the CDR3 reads TGTGCCAGCAGTTTGGCCGGGACAGGGCCCCACGAGCAGTACTTC. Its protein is CASSLAGTGPHEQYF.

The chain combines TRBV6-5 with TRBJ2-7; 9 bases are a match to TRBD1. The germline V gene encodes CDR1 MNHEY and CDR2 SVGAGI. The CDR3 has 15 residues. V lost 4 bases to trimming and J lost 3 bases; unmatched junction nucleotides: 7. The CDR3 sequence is CASSSGDRDRYEQYF. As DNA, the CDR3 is TGTGCCAGCAGTTCGGGGGACAGGGATCGCTACGAGCAGTACTTC.

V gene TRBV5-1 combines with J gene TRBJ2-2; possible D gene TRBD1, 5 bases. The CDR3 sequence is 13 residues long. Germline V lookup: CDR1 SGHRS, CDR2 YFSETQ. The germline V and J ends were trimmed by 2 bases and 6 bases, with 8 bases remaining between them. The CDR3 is CASSLGVSGELFF. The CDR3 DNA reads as TGCGCCAGCAGCTTAGGGGTTTCCGGGGAGCTGTTTTTT.

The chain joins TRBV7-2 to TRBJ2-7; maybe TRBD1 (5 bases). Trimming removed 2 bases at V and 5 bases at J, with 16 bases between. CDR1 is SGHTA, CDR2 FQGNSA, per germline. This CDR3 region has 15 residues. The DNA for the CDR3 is TGTGCCAGCAGCTTATTAGGGGTCGTCCCCCACGAGCAGTACTTC. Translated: CASSLLGVVPHEQYF.